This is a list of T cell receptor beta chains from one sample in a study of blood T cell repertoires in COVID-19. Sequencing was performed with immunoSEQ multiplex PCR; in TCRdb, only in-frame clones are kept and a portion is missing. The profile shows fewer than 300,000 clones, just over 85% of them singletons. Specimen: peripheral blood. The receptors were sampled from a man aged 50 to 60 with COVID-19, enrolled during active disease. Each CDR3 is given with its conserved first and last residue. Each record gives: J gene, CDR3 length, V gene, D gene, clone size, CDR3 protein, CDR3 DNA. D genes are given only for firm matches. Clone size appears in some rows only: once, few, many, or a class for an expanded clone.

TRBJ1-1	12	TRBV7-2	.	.	CASGGQYTEAFF	TGTGCCAGCGGAGGGCAGTATACTGAAGCTTTCTTT
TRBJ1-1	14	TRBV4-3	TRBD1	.	CASSHGQGAVEAFF	TGCGCCAGCAGCCATGGACAGGGGGCAGTTGAAGCTTTCTTT
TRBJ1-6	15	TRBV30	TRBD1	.	CAWSVPGQSNSPLHF	TGTGCCTGGAGTGTACCGGGACAGAGTAATTCACCCCTCCACTTT
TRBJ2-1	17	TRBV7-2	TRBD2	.	CASSARPLAGDHNEQFF	TGTGCCAGCAGCGCCCGCCCCCTGGCGGGAGACCACAATGAGCAGTTCTTC
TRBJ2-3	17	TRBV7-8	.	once	CASSLYLGQTLTGTQYF	TGTGCCAGCAGCTTATATCTAGGACAGACCCTAACAGGGACGCAGTATTTT
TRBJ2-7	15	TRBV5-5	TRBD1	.	CASSSRDRGSYEQYF	TGTGCCAGCAGCTCCAGGGACAGGGGGTCCTACGAGCAGTACTTC
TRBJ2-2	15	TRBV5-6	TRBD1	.	CASSLGDRGTGELFF	TGTGCCAGCAGCTTGGGGGACAGAGGGACCGGGGAGCTGTTTTTT
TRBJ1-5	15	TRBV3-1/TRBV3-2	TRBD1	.	CASSQGQGWNQPQHF	TGTGCCAGCAGCCAGGGACAGGGATGGAATCAGCCCCAGCATTTT
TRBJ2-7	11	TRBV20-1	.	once	CSAGRDYEQYF	TGCAGTGCCGGTCGAGACTACGAGCAGTACTTC
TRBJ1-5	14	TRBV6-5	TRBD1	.	CASSYWTGDQPQHF	TGTGCCAGCAGTTACTGGACAGGGGATCAGCCCCAGCATTTT
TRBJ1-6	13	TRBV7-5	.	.	CVRSLVARSPLHF	TGTGTCAGAAGCTTAGTTGCGAGATCACCCCTCCACTTT
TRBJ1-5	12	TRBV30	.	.	CASGVSNQPQHF	TGTGCCTCGGGGGTTAGCAATCAGCCCCAGCATTTT
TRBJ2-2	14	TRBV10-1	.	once	CASSFSGNTGELFF	TGCGCCAGCAGCTTTAGCGGGAACACCGGGGAGCTGTTTTTT
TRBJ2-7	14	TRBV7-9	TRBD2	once	CASEPSGFIYEQYF	TGTGCCAGCGAACCTAGCGGGTTTATCTACGAGCAGTACTTC
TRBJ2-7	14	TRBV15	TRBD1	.	CATSRTGGGYEQYF	TGTGCCACCAGCAGGACAGGGGGTGGGTACGAGCAGTACTTC
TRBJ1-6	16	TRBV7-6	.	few	CASSPRQLSYNSPLHF	TGTGCCAGCAGCCCTCGACAGTTATCCTATAATTCACCCCTCCACTTT
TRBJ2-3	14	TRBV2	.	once	CASSDTASTDTQYF	TGTGCCAGCAGTGACACTGCCAGCACAGATACGCAGTATTTT
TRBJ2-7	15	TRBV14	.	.	CASSIRGGISYEQYF	TGTGCCAGCAGCATAAGGGGGGGGATCTCCTACGAGCAGTACTTC
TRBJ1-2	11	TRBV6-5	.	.	CASSYSGGFTF	TGTGCCAGCAGTTACTCGGGGGGGTTCACCTTC
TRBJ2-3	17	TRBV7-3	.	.	CASSSTFAPGGTDTQYF	TGTGCCAGCAGCTCTACCTTCGCTCCGGGGGGCACAGATACGCAGTATTTT
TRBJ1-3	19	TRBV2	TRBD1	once	CASSGRGQGPLNSGNTIYF	TGTGCCAGCAGCGGGCGGGGACAGGGCCCCTTAAACTCTGGAAACACCATATATTTT
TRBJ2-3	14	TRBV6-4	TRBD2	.	CASSPSGGSDTQYF	TGTGCCAGCAGCCCCAGCGGGGGGTCAGATACGCAGTATTTT
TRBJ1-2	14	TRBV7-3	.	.	CASSPGGGKGGYTF	TGTGCCAGCAGCCCGGGGGGAGGGAAGGGCGGCTACACCTTC
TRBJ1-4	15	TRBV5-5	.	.	CASSLYVRYNEKLFF	TGTGCCAGCAGCTTGTATGTGAGGTATAATGAAAAACTGTTTTTT
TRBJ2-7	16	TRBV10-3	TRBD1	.	CAISSAGTGGSYEQYF	TGTGCCATCAGTTCCGCCGGGACAGGGGGCTCCTACGAGCAGTACTTC
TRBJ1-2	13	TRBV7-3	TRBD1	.	CASSSADRGGYTF	TGTGCCAGCAGCTCGGCAGACAGGGGTGGCTACACCTTC
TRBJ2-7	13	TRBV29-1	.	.	CSVVWQLDYEQYF	TGCAGCGTTGTCTGGCAGCTAGACTACGAGCAGTACTTC
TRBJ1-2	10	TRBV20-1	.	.	CSAELYGYTF	TGCAGTGCTGAGCTCTATGGCTACACCTTC
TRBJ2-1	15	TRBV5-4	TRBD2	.	CASSGRSGRSNEQFF	TGTGCCAGCAGCGGACGTAGCGGGAGAAGCAATGAGCAGTTCTTC
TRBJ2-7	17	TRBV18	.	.	CASSPPPGLQRTYEQYF	TGTGCCAGCTCACCACCCCCGGGACTCCAGAGGACCTACGAGCAGTACTTC
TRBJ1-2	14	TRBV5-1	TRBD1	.	CASSLAGDRYGYTF	TGCGCCAGCAGCTTGGCTGGGGACAGGTATGGCTACACCTTC
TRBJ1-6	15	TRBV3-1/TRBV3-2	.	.	CASSQEGGRVSPLHF	TGTGCCAGCAGCCAAGAGGGCGGCAGGGTTTCACCCCTCCACTTT
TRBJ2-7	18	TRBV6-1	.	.	CASSESIFNSGGKYEQYF	TGTGCCAGCAGTGAATCAATCTTCAACAGCGGCGGGAAATACGAGCAGTACTTC
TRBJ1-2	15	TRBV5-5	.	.	CASSRLQTANYGYTF	TGTGCCAGCAGCAGGCTCCAGACAGCTAACTATGGCTACACCTTC
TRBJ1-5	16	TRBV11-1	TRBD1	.	CASSLAQGAGNQPQHF	TGTGCCAGCAGCTTAGCTCAGGGGGCTGGCAATCAGCCCCAGCATTTT